The 20 T cell receptor beta chains below come from one sample, sequenced in a study of shared clonotypes between healthy human individuals. The table came from immunoSEQ multiplex PCR; TCRdb's copy has only in-frame clones and leaves some out. This sample has some 2,500,000 clones; around 93% occur once, and the top ten carry 0.37%. The specimen sequenced was naive CD4+ T cells from PBMCs. Subset reported: CD45RA+ positively selected. The receptors come from a man younger than 35 in good health. Some clones in this sample may be carry-over from other donors' samples.

The CDR3 here is CASRAGTSGFYEQYF. CDR3 nucleotide sequence: TGTGCCAGCAGAGCCGGGACTAGCGGGTTCTACGAGCAGTACTTC. The J gene is TRBJ2-7, the V gene TRBV6-1; 12 nucleotides align to TRBD2. This CDR3 has 15 amino acids. Germline CDR1 is MNHNS and CDR2 is SASEGT. V was pared by 6 bases and J by 3 bases, with 6 bases of the junction left unmatched.

The rearrangement links TRBV28 to TRBJ1-4; D remains ambiguous. V gave up 5 bases and J gave up 1 base, with 20 bases separating them. The length of the CDR3 is 18 residues. Looked up from germline, CDR1 is MDHEN and CDR2 is SYDVKM. In DNA, the CDR3 is TGTGCCAGCAGTCGCTGGACGGGCAGCTCTAAAACTAATGAAAAACTGTTTTTT. It encodes CASSRWTGSSKTNEKLFF.

V gene TRBV25-1 combines with J gene TRBJ2-7; 10 bases map to TRBD1. The V segment lost 7 bases and the J segment 3 bases; nucleotides outside the gene matches: 6. The CDR3 runs to 14 residues. Germline lookup yields CDR1 MGHDK and CDR2 SYGVNS. The CDR3 spells CASKSGTGDYEQYF. The CDR3 coding sequence is TGTGCCAGCAAATCCGGGACAGGGGACTACGAGCAGTACTTC.

The chain uses TRBV5-1 and TRBJ2-1; D may be TRBD1 or TRBD2 (5 bases each). The CDR3 covers 16 residues. Germline lookup yields CDR1 SGHRS and CDR2 YFSETQ. V gave up 2 bases and J gave up 3 bases, with 15 bases separating them. CDR3 sequence reads: CASSLTLGTGYNEQFF. CDR3 in DNA: TGCGCCAGCAGCTTAACGCTCGGGACGGGCTACAATGAGCAGTTCTTC.

This clone was counted once. The V gene is TRBV15, the J gene TRBJ2-7, with TRBD1 as a possible D gene (5 bases). This CDR3 is built from 15 residues. V gave up 5 bases and J gave up 1 base, with 15 bases separating them. Germline values: CDR1 LNHNV, CDR2 YYDKDF (reference sequence). The chain's CDR3 is CATSQQAQGSYEQYF. The CDR3 DNA follows: TGTGCCACCAGCCAGCAGGCTCAGGGTTCCTACGAGCAGTACTTC. Using reference TRBV15 and TRBJ2-7 for the parts outside the CDR3, the full variable domain is DAMVIQNPRYQVTQFGKPVTLSCSQTLNHNVMYWYQQKSSQAPKLLFHYYDKDFNNEADTPDNFQSRRPNTSFCFLDIRSPGLGDTAMYLCATSQQAQGSYEQYFGPGTRLTVT.

This clone has a handful of counts. The J gene is TRBJ1-2, the V gene TRBV5-1; D is possibly TRBD1 (5 bases). Trimming removed 1 base from V and 5 bases from J, with 12 bases in between. The CDR3 is made up of 14 amino acids. Germline V gives CDR1 SGHRS, CDR2 YFSETQ. The CDR3: CASSLSEGAYGYTF. CDR3 nucleotides: TGCGCCAGCAGCTTGAGCGAAGGGGCGTATGGCTACACCTTC.

The chain has TRBV6-1 and TRBJ2-1; D remains unclear. This CDR3 comprises 11 residues. CDR1 is MNHNS and CDR2 is SASEGT in the germline V gene. Trimming took 10 bases from V and 3 from J, leaving 7 bases between them. The CDR3 bases are TGTGCCACCAAGTACTACAATGAGCAGTTCTTC. Amino acids: CATKYYNEQFF.

This clone was seen a single time. The V gene is TRBV7-2, the J gene TRBJ2-3; D not certain. CDR3 length equals 16 residues. Germline V gives CDR1 SGHTA, CDR2 FQGNSA. V gave up 1 base and J gave up 2 bases, with 13 bases separating them. CDR3 protein: CASSLGGTAPTDTQYF. CDR3 bases: TGTGCCAGCAGCTTAGGGGGAACCGCCCCCACAGATACGCAGTATTTT.

The genes are TRBV5-4 and TRBJ1-4; D perhaps matches TRBD1 (5 bases). Germline V gene data show CDR1 as SGHNT and CDR2 as YYREEE (reference sequence). CDR3 length equals 15 residues. V shed 1 base and J shed 8 bases, with 15 bases lying between them. CDR3 sequence: CASSLLGQGEEKLFF. CDR3 in DNA: TGTGCCAGCAGCTTGCTCGGGCAGGGCGAAGAAAAACTGTTTTTT.

J is TRBJ2-5 and V is TRBV30; tentative D call: TRBD1 (5 bases). The assigned J gene may be wrong: the sequence end matches TRBJ2-7 better. CDR1 and CDR2 from the germline V gene are GTSNPN and SVGIG (reference sequence). CDR3 length: 13 amino acids. Written as DNA, the CDR3 is TGTGCCTGGAGGGGGAAGGGGATCTACGAGCAGTACTTC. Protein: CAWRGKGIYEQYF.

In DNA form, the CDR3 reads TGTGCCAGCAGCTTGGTGGGGGCAGGTCAGCCCCAGCATTTT. It specifies CASSLVGAGQPQHF. The chain joins TRBV5-5 to TRBJ1-5; a weak D match, TRBD1 (6 bases). Germline V gene lookup returns CDR1 SGHKS and CDR2 YYEKEE (reference sequence). The CDR3 has 14 residues. V lost 0 bases to trimming and J lost 6 bases, with 10 bases between them.

The chain joins TRBV10-3 to TRBJ2-1; 10 bases are a match to TRBD2. Germline lookup yields CDR1 ENHRY and CDR2 SYGVKD. The length of the CDR3 is 15 residues. J lost 7 bases, V lost 8 bases, and 11 bases had no gene match. The CDR3: CAILGELAGSNEQFF. CDR3 bases: TGTGCCATCCTGGGGGAACTAGCGGGGAGTAATGAGCAGTTCTTC.

This chain connects TRBV27 to TRBJ2-6; D is perhaps TRBD2 (5 bases). The CDR3 contains 16 residues. CDR1 is MNHEY, CDR2 SMNVEV, per germline (reference sequence). V was trimmed by 5 bases and J by 0 bases, leaving 11 bases between them. The CDR3 nucleotides are TGTGCCAGCAGTCCAGCGGACGGCTCTGGGGCCAACGTCCTGACTTTC. Translating gives CASSPADGSGANVLTF.

The chain has TRBV29-1 and TRBJ1-1, with D unresolved. Trimming took 6 bases from V and 0 from J, leaving 8 bases between them. Per the germline V gene, CDR1 is SQVTM and CDR2 is ANQGSEA. The CDR3 spans 12 residues. This CDR3 reads CSVRKVNTEAFF. In DNA form, the CDR3 reads TGCAGCGTCCGAAAGGTGAACACTGAAGCTTTCTTT.

The count of this clone is one. The rearrangement joins TRBV19 to TRBJ2-2, with 7 bases lining up with TRBD2. The CDR3 sequence is 16 residues long. CDR1 LNHDA and CDR2 SQIVND come from the germline V gene (reference sequence). J gave up 0 bases and V 4 bases, and 5 bases lay outside the gene matches. CDR3 nucleotide sequence: TGTGCCAGTAGTACCACGGGACTAACGAACACCGGGGAGCTGTTTTTT. Translated: CASSTTGLTNTGELFF.

The chain combines TRBV7-3 with TRBJ2-2; 8 nucleotides align to TRBD2. This CDR3 region has 16 residues. CDR1 is SGHTA, CDR2 FQGTGA, per germline. The V and J ends lost 4 bases and 10 bases, in that order; junction bases with no gene match: 14. CDR3 nucleotide sequence: TGTGCCAGCAGCTCACCCCCGGGTAGCGGGACGGTGGAGCTGTTTTTT. Protein: CASSSPPGSGTVELFF.

This clone occurred once. The chain is built from TRBV19 and TRBJ1-1; D gene ambiguous. Trimming removed 7 bases from V and 4 bases from J, with 13 bases in between. Germline lookup yields CDR1 LNHDA and CDR2 SQIVND (reference sequence). The CDR3 is 13 amino acids. The CDR3 spells CASKPPAATEAFF. The CDR3 DNA is TGTGCCAGTAAGCCCCCGGCCGCCACTGAAGCTTTCTTT.

A word on this clone: The sample has other DNA sequences that encode this CDR3 too. The V gene is TRBV10-3, the J gene TRBJ1-1; no clear D gene. The CDR3 loop spans 15 amino acids. V dropped 0 bases and J dropped 5 bases, with 13 bases sitting between them. Germline assignment: CDR1 ENHRY and CDR2 SYGVKD. The CDR3 spells CAISESGSGGTEAFF. The CDR3, as DNA: TGTGCCATCAGTGAGTCGGGCAGCGGCGGAACTGAAGCTTTCTTT.

This chain links TRBV5-1 with TRBJ2-1; TRBD1 matches 11 bases. CDR1 and CDR2 from the germline V gene are SGHRS and YFSETQ. This CDR3 region has 15 residues. Germline trimming cut 4 bases from V and 9 bases from J; bases unmatched to any gene: 9. CDR3 region: CASSILGQGAGEQFF. The CDR3 DNA reads as TGCGCCAGCAGCATCCTCGGACAGGGGGCGGGTGAGCAGTTCTTC.

The chain links TRBV19 to TRBJ2-1; D ambiguous. Trimming took off 5 bases at V and 6 bases at J, with 14 bases between the two ends. In germline, CDR1 is LNHDA, CDR2 SQIVND (reference sequence). This CDR3 region has 14 residues. The CDR3 protein is CASSPLDAINEQFF. The DNA of the CDR3 is TGTGCCAGTAGTCCCTTGGACGCTATCAATGAGCAGTTCTTC.